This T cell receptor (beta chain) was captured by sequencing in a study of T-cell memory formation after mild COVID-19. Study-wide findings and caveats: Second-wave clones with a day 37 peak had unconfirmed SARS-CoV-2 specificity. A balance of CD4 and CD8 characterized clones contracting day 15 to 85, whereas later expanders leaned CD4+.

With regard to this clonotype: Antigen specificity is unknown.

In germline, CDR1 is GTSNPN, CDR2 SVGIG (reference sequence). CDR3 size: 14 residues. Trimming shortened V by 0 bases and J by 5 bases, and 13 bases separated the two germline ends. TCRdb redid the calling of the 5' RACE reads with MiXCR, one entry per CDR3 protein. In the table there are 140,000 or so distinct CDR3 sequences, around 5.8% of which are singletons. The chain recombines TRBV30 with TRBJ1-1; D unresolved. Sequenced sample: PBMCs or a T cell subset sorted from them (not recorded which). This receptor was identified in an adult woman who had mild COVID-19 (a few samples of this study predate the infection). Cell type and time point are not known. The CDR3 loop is CAWSVRPMRTEAFF. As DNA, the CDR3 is TGTGCCTGGAGTGTAAGGCCGATGCGGACTGAAGCTTTCTTT.